The TCR beta chain described here comes from a study of T-cell reconstitution after alpha-beta-depleted transplantation in children. Using unique molecular identifiers, the investigators prepared the TCRbeta library. TCRdb recomputed calls from the PCR reads with MiXCR, one row per CDR3 protein. The repertoire holds around 200,000 distinct CDR3 sequences, with approximately 9% as singletons. Germline CDR1 and CDR2: MNHEY and SVGEGT. The length of the CDR3 is 13 residues. The junction had 5 bases not matched to a gene; V was cut back by 6 bases and J by 4 bases. V and J are TRBV6-2 or TRBV6-3 and TRBJ1-1; 7 positions agree with TRBD1. The TCR was taken from a human donor who donated a stem cell graft to a child with acute lymphoblastic leukemia. The sample was PBMCs from the stem cell graft donor, taken from the stem cell graft. CDR3 sequence: CASRPTGVTEAFF. As DNA, the CDR3 is TGTGCCAGCAGACCCACAGGGGTCACTGAAGCTTTCTTT.